What follows is one T cell receptor beta chain and its context. What it binds is unknown. CDR3 size: 15 residues. V lost 4 bases and J 8 bases, leaving 17 bases between the germline ends. Per the germline V gene, CDR1 is SGHTA and CDR2 is FQGNSA. Cultured CD4+ T cells had their DNA profiled by the Oncomine TCR Beta short-read assay. TCRdb re-derived calls from the PCR reads in MiXCR, one entry per CDR3 protein. The data hold 15,000 to 20,000 distinct CDR3 sequences, with approximately 28% observed a single time. The data originate from a study of vaccination and CD4 T cells after COVID-19. Treatment in this sample: roughly 11-day PBMC culture with coronavirus spike peptide pools or control peptides (ViraFEST assay).

The source of this sequence is a human donor with COVID-19. The V gene is TRBV7-2, the J gene TRBJ1-4; a possible D gene is TRBD1 (5 bases). The specimen sequenced was cultured CD4+ T cells from blood. DNA of the CDR3: TGTGCCAGCAGCTCCACCAGGGCGAGGGACGAAAAACTGTTTTTT. Translation gives CASSSTRARDEKLFF.